The clone carrying this T cell receptor beta chain was seen a handful of times. The data originate from a study of T-cell reconstitution after alpha-beta-depleted transplantation in children. Unique molecular identifiers were used in preparing the TCRbeta library. TCRdb reprocessed the PCR reads with MiXCR, giving one entry per CDR3 protein. The repertoire holds about 17,000 distinct CDR3 sequences, approximately 5.5% seen once, with about 7% in the top ten. CDR1 is MNHNS, CDR2 SASEGT, per germline. The CDR3 runs to 15 residues. Losses at the gene ends were 8 bases for V and 2 bases for J; bases not matched to a gene: 8.

Sequences were derived from PBMCs, sampled before TCRalphabeta/CD19-depleted stem cell transplant. This TCR derives from a boy between 10 and 17 years old with acute lymphoblastic leukemia, due to receive a stem cell transplant. The rearrangement links TRBV6-1 to TRBJ2-3; TRBD2 agrees at 9 bases. CDR3 in DNA: TGTGCCAGCCGCCTTAGCGGGGGCCTCACAGATACGCAGTATTTT. Its protein product is CASRLSGGLTDTQYF.